The clone carrying this T cell receptor (beta chain) was found many times. The library targeted TCRbeta and was prepared with unique molecular identifiers. TCRdb passed the PCR reads through MiXCR, listing each CDR3 protein once. The sample lists some 200,000 distinct CDR3 sequences, about 9.2% seen once, with over 5.5% in the top ten. Between the trimmed V and J ends, which lost 6 bases and 4 bases, there was a span of 12 bases. The CDR3 has 13 residues. This entry comes from a study of T-cell reconstitution after alpha-beta-depleted transplantation in children. The sequence was collected from a human donor who donated a stem cell graft to a child with acute lymphoblastic leukemia. The chain employs TRBV12-3 or TRBV12-4 and TRBJ1-2; tentative D call: TRBD1 (5 bases). Material: PBMCs from the stem cell graft donor, obtained from the stem cell graft. CDR3 amino acids: CASSLDGTYGYTF. The CDR3 nucleotides are TGTGCCAGCAGCTTGGACGGGACCTATGGCTACACCTTC.